The 2 T cell receptor beta chains in this list originate from one sample, sequenced in a study of cytotoxic CD8 clonotypes in ibrutinib-treated CLL. The repertoire was sequenced with immunoSEQ multiplex PCR; TCRdb's copy has only in-frame clones and lacks some. The sample includes about 68,000 clones, 90% of them seen just once. The sample was PBMCs, taken after 12 months of ibrutinib treatment. Source of these receptors: a human donor with chronic lymphocytic leukemia.

The DNA of the CDR3 is TGTGCCAGTAGTTATAGGCTCGGCGGTCGGACTGAAGCTTTCTTT. Its translation: CASSYRLGGRTEAFF. This chain links TRBV19 with TRBJ1-1; D is uncertain. The V end was cut by 5 bases, the J end by 5 bases, with 18 bases between. The CDR3 loop spans 15 amino acids. The germline CDR1 and CDR2 sequences are LNHDA and SQIVND (reference sequence).

This clone was detected only a few times. V is TRBV30 and J is TRBJ1-1; D unresolved. CDR1 and CDR2 (germline): GTSNPN, SVGIG (reference sequence). The CDR3 length is 14 residues. V was pared by 0 bases and J by 0 bases, with 8 bases between. DNA of the CDR3: TGTGCCTGGAGTGTAAACAGAATGAACACTGAAGCTTTCTTT. The encoded protein is CAWSVNRMNTEAFF.